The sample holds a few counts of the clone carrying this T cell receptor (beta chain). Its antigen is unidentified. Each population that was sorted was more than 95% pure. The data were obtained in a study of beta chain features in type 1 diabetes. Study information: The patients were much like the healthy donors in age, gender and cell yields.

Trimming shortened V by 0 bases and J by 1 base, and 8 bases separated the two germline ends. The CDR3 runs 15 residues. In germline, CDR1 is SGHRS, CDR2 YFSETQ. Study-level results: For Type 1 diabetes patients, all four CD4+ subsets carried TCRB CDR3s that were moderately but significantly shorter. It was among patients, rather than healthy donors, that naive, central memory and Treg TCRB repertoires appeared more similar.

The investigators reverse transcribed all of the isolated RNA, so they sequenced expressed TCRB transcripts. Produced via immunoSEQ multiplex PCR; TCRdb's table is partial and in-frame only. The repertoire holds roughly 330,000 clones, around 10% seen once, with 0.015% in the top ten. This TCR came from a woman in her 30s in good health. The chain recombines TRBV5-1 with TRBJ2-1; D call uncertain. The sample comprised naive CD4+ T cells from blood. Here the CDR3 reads CASSLVADSYNEQFF. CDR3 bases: TGCGCCAGCAGCTTGGTGGCAGATTCCTACAATGAGCAGTTCTTC.